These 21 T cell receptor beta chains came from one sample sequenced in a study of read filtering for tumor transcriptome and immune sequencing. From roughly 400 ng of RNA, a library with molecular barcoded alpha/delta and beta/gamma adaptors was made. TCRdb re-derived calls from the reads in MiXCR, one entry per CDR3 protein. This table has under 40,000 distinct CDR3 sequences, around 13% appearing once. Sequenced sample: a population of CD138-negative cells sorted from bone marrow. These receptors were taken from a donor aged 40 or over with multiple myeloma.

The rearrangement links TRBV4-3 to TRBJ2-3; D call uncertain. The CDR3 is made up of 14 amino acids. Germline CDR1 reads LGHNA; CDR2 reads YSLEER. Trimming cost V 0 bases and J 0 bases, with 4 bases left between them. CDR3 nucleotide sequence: TGCGCCAGCAGCCAAGAGTTGAGCACAGATACGCAGTATTTT. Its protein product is CASSQELSTDTQYF.

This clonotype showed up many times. DNA of the CDR3: TGTGCCAGCTGGGGACCTGACTCCTATAATTCACCCCTCCACTTT. It specifies CASWGPDSYNSPLHF. V is TRBV7-9 and J is TRBJ1-6; tentative D call: TRBD1 (5 bases). This CDR3 is 15 amino acids long. V gave up 8 bases and J gave up 0 bases, with 11 bases separating them. Germline CDR1 is SEHNR and CDR2 is FQNEAQ (reference sequence).

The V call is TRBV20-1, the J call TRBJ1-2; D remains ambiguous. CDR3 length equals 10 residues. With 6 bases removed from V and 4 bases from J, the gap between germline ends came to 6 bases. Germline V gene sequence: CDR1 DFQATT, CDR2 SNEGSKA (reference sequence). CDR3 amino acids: CSATLYGYTF. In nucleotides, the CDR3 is TGCAGTGCCACCCTCTATGGCTACACCTTC.

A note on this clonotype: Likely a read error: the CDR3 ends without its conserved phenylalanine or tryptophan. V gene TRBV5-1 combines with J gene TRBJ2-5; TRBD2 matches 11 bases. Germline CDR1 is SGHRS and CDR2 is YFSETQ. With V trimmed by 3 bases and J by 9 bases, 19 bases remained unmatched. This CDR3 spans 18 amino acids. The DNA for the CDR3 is TGCGCCAGCAGCTCCCAATCCGGGACTAGCGGATTTGGGGGGGCCCAGTACCTC. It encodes CASSSQSGTSGFGGAQYL.

The CDR3 nucleotides read TGTGCCAGCAGTCCCCATTGGGGCACTGAAGCTTTCTTT. Translated, it gives CASSPHWGTEAFF. The rearrangement joins TRBV28 to TRBJ1-1, with D unclear. The germline V and J ends were trimmed by 5 bases and 4 bases, with 11 bases remaining between them. The CDR3 loop spans 13 amino acids. Germline assignment: CDR1 MDHEN and CDR2 SYDVKM.

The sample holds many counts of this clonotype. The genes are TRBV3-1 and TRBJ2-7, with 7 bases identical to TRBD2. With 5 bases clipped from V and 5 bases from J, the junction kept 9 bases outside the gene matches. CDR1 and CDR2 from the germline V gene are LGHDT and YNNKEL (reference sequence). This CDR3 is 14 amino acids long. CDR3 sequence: CASSSRGRFDEQYF. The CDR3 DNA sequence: TGTGCCAGCAGCTCCCGCGGGAGATTCGACGAGCAGTACTTC.

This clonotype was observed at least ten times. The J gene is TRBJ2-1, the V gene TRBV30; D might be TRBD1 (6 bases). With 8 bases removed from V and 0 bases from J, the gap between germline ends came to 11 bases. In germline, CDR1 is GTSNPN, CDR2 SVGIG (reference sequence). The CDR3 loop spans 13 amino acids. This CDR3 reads CAREGVSYNEQFF. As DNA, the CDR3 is TGTGCCCGTGAGGGGGTCTCCTACAATGAGCAGTTCTTC.

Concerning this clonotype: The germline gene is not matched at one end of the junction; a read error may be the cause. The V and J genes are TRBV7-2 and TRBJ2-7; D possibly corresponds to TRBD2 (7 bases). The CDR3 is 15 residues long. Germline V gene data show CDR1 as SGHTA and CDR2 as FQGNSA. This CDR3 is CAGSPGGSQNYEQYF. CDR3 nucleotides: TGTGCCGGCAGCCCGGGGGGCTCTCAAAACTATGAGCAGTACTTC.

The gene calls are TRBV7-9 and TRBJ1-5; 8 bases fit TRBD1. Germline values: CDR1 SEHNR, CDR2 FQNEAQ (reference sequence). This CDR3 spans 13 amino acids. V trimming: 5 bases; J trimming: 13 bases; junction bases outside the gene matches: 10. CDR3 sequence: CASSKTGQGKQHF. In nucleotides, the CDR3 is TGTGCCAGCAGCAAAACTGGACAGGGTAAACAGCATTTT.

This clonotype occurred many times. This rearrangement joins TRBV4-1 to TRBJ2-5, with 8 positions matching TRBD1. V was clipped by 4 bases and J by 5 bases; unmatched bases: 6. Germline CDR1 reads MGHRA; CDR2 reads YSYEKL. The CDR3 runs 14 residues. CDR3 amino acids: CASSLMGQAETQYF. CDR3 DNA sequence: TGCGCCAGCAGCCTAATGGGACAGGCTGAGACCCAGTACTTC.

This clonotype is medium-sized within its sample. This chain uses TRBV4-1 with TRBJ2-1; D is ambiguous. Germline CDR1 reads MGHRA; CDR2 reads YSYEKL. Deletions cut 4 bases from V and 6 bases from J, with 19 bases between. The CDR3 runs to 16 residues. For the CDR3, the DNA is TGCGCCAGCAGCCTCAGCGCAGGCTCGACGTCCAATGAGCAGTTCTTC. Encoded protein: CASSLSAGSTSNEQFF.

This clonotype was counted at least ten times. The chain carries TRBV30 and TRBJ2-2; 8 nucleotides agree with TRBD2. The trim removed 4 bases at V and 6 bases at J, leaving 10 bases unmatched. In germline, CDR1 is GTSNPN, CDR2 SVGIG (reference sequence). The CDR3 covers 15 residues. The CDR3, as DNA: TGTGCCTGGACTCATTCCGGGGGGGGCCCCGGGGAGCTGTTTTTT. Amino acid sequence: CAWTHSGGGPGELFF.

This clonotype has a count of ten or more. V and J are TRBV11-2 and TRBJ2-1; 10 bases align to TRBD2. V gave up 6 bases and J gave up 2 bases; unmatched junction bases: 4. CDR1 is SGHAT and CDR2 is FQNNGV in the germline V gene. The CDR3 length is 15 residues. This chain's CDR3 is CASSSSGGAYNEQFF. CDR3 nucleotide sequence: TGTGCCAGCAGTTCAAGCGGGGGGGCCTACAATGAGCAGTTCTTC.

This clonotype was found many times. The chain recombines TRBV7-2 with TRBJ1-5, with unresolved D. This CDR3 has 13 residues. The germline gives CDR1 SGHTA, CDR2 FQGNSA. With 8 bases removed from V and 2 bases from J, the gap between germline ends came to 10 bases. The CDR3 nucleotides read TGTGCCAGCCGCCTGGACGGCAATCAGCCCCAGCATTTT. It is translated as CASRLDGNQPQHF.

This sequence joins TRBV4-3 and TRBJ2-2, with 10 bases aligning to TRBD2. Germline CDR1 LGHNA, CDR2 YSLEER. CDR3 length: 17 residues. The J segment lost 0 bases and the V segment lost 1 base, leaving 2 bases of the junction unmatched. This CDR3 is CASSQGLAGANTGELFF. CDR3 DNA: TGCGCCAGCAGCCAAGGGCTAGCGGGGGCGAACACCGGGGAGCTGTTTTTT.

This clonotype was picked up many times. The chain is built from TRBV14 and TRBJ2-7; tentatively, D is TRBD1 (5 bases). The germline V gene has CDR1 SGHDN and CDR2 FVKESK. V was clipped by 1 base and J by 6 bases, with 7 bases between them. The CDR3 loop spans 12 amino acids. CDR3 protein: CASSQVQGEQYF. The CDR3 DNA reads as TGTGCCAGCAGCCAAGTTCAGGGCGAGCAGTACTTC.

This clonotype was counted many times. The CDR3 region is CASSLPGTVETQYF. The CDR3 DNA follows: TGTGCCAGCAGCTTACCCGGGACAGTGGAGACCCAGTACTTC. This sequence joins TRBV7-9 and TRBJ2-5, with 7 nucleotides matching TRBD1. The V gene's germline CDR1 is SEHNR and CDR2 FQNEAQ (reference sequence). The CDR3 is made up of 14 amino acids. The V and J ends lost 2 bases and 5 bases, in that order; junction bases with no gene match: 5.

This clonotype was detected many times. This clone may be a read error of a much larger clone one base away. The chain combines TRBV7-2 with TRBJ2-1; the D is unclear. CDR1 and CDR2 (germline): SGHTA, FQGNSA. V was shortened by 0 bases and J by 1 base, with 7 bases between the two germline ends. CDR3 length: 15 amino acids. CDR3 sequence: CASSLAWDSYNEQFF. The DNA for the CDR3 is TGTGCCAGCAGCTTAGCGTGGGATTCCTACAATGAGCAGTTCTTC.

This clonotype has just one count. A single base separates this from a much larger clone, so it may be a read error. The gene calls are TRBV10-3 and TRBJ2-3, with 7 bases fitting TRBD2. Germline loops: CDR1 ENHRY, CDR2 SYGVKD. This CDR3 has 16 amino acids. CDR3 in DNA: TGTGCCATCAGTGATTACGGGGAGGGCGGCACAAATACGCAGTATTTT. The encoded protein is CAISDYGEGGTNTQYF.

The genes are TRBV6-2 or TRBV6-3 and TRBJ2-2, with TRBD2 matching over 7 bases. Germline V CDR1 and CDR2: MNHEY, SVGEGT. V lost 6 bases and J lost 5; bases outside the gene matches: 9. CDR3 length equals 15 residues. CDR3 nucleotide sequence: TGTGCCAGCAGCAGGACTAGTCCAAGAACCGGGGAGCTGTTTTTT. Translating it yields CASSRTSPRTGELFF.

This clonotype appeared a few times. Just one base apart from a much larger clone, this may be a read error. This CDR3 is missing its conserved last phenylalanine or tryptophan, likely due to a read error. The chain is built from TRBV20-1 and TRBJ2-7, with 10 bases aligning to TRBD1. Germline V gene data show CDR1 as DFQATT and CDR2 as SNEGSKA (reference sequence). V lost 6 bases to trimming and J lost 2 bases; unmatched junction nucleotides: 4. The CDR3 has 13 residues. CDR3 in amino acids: CSAYDRGPYEQYL. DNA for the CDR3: TGCAGTGCATACGACAGGGGGCCCTACGAGCAGTACCTC.